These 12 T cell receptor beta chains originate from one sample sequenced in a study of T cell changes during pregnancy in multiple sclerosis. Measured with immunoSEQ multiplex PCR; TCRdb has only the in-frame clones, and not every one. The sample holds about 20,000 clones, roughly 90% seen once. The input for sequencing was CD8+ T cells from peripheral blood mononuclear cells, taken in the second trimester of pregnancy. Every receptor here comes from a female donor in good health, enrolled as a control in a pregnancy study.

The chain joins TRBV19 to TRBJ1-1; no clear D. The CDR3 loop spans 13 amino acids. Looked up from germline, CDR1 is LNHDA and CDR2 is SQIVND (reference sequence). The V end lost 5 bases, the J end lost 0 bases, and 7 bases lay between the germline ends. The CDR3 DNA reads TGTGCCAGTAGTTACACCCTGAACACTGAAGCTTTCTTT. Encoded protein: CASSYTLNTEAFF.

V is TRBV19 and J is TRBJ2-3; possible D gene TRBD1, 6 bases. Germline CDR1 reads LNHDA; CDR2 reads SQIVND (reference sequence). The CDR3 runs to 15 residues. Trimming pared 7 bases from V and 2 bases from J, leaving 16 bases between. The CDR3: CASKVGAGDTDTQYF. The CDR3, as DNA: TGTGCCAGTAAGGTGGGGGCAGGGGACACAGATACGCAGTATTTT.

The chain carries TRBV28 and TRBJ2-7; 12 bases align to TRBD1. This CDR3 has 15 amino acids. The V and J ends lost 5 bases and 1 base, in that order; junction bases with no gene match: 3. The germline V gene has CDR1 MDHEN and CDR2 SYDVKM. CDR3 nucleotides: TGTGCCAGCAGTCAGGGACAGGGGGCGTCCTACGAGCAGTACTTC. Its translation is CASSQGQGASYEQYF.

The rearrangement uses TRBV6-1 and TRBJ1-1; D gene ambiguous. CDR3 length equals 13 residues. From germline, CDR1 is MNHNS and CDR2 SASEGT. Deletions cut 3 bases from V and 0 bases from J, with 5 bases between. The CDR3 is CASSDKMNTEAFF. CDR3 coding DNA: TGTGCCAGCAGTGACAAAATGAACACTGAAGCTTTCTTT.

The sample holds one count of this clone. The CDR3 here is CASSQYRETGNTIYF. The CDR3 DNA follows: TGCGCCAGCAGCCAATACAGGGAAACTGGAAACACCATATATTTT. This rearrangement joins TRBV4-3 to TRBJ1-3; D possibly corresponds to TRBD1 (6 bases). V was shortened by 2 bases and J by 2 bases, with 10 bases between the two germline ends. CDR1 LGHNA and CDR2 YSLEER come from the germline V gene. The CDR3 sequence is 15 residues long.

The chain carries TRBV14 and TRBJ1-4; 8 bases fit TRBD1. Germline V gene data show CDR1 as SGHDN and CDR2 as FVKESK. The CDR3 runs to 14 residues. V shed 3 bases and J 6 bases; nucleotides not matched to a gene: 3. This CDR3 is CASSQNRGDEKLFF. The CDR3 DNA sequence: TGTGCCAGCAGCCAGAACAGGGGGGATGAAAAACTGTTTTTT.

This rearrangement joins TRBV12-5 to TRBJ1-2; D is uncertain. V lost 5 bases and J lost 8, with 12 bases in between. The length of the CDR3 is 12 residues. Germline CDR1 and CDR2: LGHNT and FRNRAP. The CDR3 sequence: CASGRDLGGYTF. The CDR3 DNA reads TGTGCTAGTGGTCGTGATCTCGGGGGCTACACCTTC.

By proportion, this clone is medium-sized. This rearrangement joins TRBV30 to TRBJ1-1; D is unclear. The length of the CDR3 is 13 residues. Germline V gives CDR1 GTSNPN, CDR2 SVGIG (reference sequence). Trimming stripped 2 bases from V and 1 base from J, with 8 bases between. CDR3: CAWSWRENTEAFF. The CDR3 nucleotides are TGTGCCTGGAGTTGGAGGGAGAACACTGAAGCTTTCTTT.

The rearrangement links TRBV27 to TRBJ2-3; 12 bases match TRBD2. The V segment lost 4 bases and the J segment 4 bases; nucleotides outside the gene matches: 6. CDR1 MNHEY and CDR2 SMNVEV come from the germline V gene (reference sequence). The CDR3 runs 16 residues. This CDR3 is CASSSASGRAPDTQYF. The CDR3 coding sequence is TGTGCCAGCAGTTCCGCTAGCGGGAGGGCCCCAGATACGCAGTATTTT.

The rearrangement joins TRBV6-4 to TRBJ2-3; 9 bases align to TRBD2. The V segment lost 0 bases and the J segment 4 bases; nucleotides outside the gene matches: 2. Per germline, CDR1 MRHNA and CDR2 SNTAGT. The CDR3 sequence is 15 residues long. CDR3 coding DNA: TGTGCCAGCAGTGACTCCGCGGGAGGGCCAGATACGCAGTATTTT. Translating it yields CASSDSAGGPDTQYF.

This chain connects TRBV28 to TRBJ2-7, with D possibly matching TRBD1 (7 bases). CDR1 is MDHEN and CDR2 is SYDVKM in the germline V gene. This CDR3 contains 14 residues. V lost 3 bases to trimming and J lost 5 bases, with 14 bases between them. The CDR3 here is CASSFKEGTDEQYF. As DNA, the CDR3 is TGTGCCAGCAGTTTCAAGGAGGGGACAGACGAGCAGTACTTC.

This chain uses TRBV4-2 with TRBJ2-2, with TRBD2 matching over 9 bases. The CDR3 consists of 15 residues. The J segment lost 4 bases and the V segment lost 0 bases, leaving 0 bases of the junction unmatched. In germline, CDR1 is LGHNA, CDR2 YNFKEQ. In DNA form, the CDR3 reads TGTGCCAGCAGCCAAGAACTAGCGGGCACCGGGGAGCTGTTTTTT. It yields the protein CASSQELAGTGELFF.